A single sample gave rise to the 5 T cell receptor beta chains below, sequenced in a study of OX40 agonist ivuxolimab in advanced cancers. TCRdb's copy holds only in-frame clones and misses some; the assay was immunoSEQ multiplex PCR. The sample consists of 62,000 or so clones, about 82% of them appearing once. Sequencing used CD4+ or CD8+ T cells sorted from blood, obtained in a trial of the OX40 agonist ivuxolimab. These receptor sequences come from an adult with an advanced solid tumor such as melanoma, head and neck, liver or kidney cancer.

This clone turned up a few times. V is TRBV28 and J is TRBJ1-2, with D perhaps matching TRBD1 (6 bases). The germline V and J ends were trimmed by 5 bases and 8 bases, with 9 bases remaining between them. This CDR3 contains 11 residues. Germline V gene sequence: CDR1 MDHEN, CDR2 SYDVKM. CDR3 coding DNA: TGTGCCAGCAGTAGACAGGACGGCTACACCTTC. Protein: CASSRQDGYTF.

The chain employs TRBV7-2 and TRBJ2-7, with a weak D call TRBD2 (6 bases). Germline V CDR1 and CDR2: SGHTA, FQGNSA. CDR3 length: 17 residues. The V end lost 3 bases, the J end lost 2 bases, and 20 bases lay between the germline ends. CDR3 loop: CASSFIFASEYPYEQYF. CDR3 bases: TGTGCCAGCAGCTTTATTTTCGCTAGCGAGTACCCCTACGAGCAGTACTTC.

The chain is built from TRBV27 and TRBJ2-3; D ambiguous. CDR3 length: 15 residues. Trimming removed 6 bases at V and 6 bases at J, with 19 bases between. Germline lookup yields CDR1 MNHEY and CDR2 SMNVEV (reference sequence). CDR3 DNA sequence: TGTGCCAGCAGCTTTCCCCAGGCCATTGGGGATACGCAGTATTTT. Its protein product is CASSFPQAIGDTQYF.

The table lists this clone with a count of one. This chain connects TRBV28 to TRBJ2-3, with 9 bases identical to TRBD1. Germline V gene sequence: CDR1 MDHEN, CDR2 SYDVKM. J lost 5 bases, V lost 6 bases, and 6 bases had no gene match. The CDR3 is 14 amino acids. CDR3 coding DNA: TGTGCCAGCAGAGCGGGACAGGGAAGAGATACGCAGTATTTT. This encodes CASRAGQGRDTQYF.

The V and J genes are TRBV10-3 and TRBJ1-1; 8 nucleotides align to TRBD1. The J segment lost 3 bases and the V segment lost 3 bases, leaving 6 bases of the junction unmatched. The CDR3 extends over 15 amino acids. Germline V gene sequence: CDR1 ENHRY, CDR2 SYGVKD. The CDR3 coding sequence is TGTGCCATCAGTGAAACCCAGGGGGCGCACACTGAAGCTTTCTTT. Its protein product is CAISETQGAHTEAFF.